These 22 T cell receptor beta chains share one sample of origin, sequenced in a study of blood T cell repertoires in COVID-19. Sequencing was performed with immunoSEQ multiplex PCR; in TCRdb, only in-frame clones are kept and a portion is missing. The data contain over 100,000 clones, around 83% of them singletons. Sequenced input: peripheral blood. These receptors were obtained from a man aged 35 to 55 with acute or convalescent COVID-19.

The chain joins TRBV5-5 to TRBJ1-5; tentatively, D is TRBD1 (5 bases). The germline CDR1 and CDR2 sequences are SGHKS and YYEKEE (reference sequence). The CDR3 loop spans 15 amino acids. Trimming removed 2 bases at V and 3 bases at J, with 12 bases between. The CDR3 DNA is TGTGCCAGCAGCTTAACGACGGGGGACAATCAGCCCCAGCATTTT. Amino acids: CASSLTTGDNQPQHF.

V gene TRBV19 combines with J gene TRBJ2-3; D not resolved. Trimming took off 3 bases at V and 1 base at J, with 8 bases between the two ends. There are 14 residues in the CDR3. Per the germline V gene, CDR1 is LNHDA and CDR2 is SQIVND (reference sequence). CDR3 sequence (DNA): TGTGCCAGTAGTATCGGAGCAGGCACAGATACGCAGTATTTT. Its protein is CASSIGAGTDTQYF.

V usage is TRBV4-3 and J usage is TRBJ2-3; 15 bases are a match to TRBD2. The ends lost 4 bases at V and 6 bases at J; junction bases unmatched: 11. The length of the CDR3 is 18 residues. Per the germline V gene, CDR1 is LGHNA and CDR2 is YSLEER. CDR3 residues: CASSPQGWTSGGADTQYF. DNA for the CDR3: TGCGCCAGCAGCCCCCAGGGCTGGACTAGCGGGGGGGCGGATACGCAGTATTTT.

J is TRBJ1-3 and V is TRBV6-5, with TRBD1 matching over 8 bases. CDR3 length equals 16 residues. Germline CDR1 MNHEY, CDR2 SVGAGI. V shed 2 bases, J shed 2 bases, and the junction held 5 bases outside the gene matches. Written as DNA, the CDR3 is TGTGCCAGCAGTTACAAACGGACAGGGACTGGAAACACCATATATTTT. Amino acids: CASSYKRTGTGNTIYF.

This sequence joins TRBV2 and TRBJ1-3; 8 nucleotides line up with TRBD1. Germline loops: CDR1 SNHLY, CDR2 FYNNEI. The CDR3 has 17 amino acids. V shed 0 bases and J 0 bases; nucleotides not matched to a gene: 4. The CDR3 region has the DNA TGTGCCAGCAGTGAAGCGCAGGGGGCTATCTCTGGAAACACCATATATTTT. It codes for CASSEAQGAISGNTIYF.

The genes are TRBV18 and TRBJ1-4, with TRBD1 as a possible D gene (5 bases). Germline V lookup: CDR1 KGHSH, CDR2 LQKENI. The CDR3 spans 14 residues. The germline V and J ends were trimmed by 0 bases and 7 bases, with 9 bases remaining between them. This CDR3 reads CASSPPPGGEKLFF. The CDR3 region has the DNA TGTGCCAGCTCACCACCGCCCGGGGGTGAAAAACTGTTTTTT.

CDR3 coding DNA: TGTGCCAGCAGTTTCACAGACCGTTACGAGCAGTACTTC. Protein: CASSFTDRYEQYF. The gene calls are TRBV12-3 or TRBV12-4 and TRBJ2-7; D unclear. V was pared by 3 bases and J by 4 bases, with 10 bases between. The CDR3 spans 13 residues.

The chain links TRBV6-2 or TRBV6-3 to TRBJ2-1; 7 nucleotides line up with TRBD2. Germline V gene lookup returns CDR1 MNHEY and CDR2 SVGEGT. This CDR3 contains 14 residues. Losses at the gene ends were 3 bases for V and 7 bases for J; bases not matched to a gene: 6. Here the CDR3 DNA reads TGTGCCAGCAGTTATAACGGGGGGACTAATGAGCAGTTCTTC. The encoded protein is CASSYNGGTNEQFF.

This sequence joins TRBV5-4 and TRBJ2-1; TRBD2 matches 7 bases. The CDR3 is 15 amino acids. The trim removed 7 bases at V and 2 bases at J, leaving 9 bases unmatched. Germline lookup yields CDR1 SGHNT and CDR2 YYREEE (reference sequence). In DNA form, the CDR3 reads TGTGCCAGCGGGGGGGGTATGGTCGCCTACAATGAGCAGTTCTTC. Amino acids: CASGGGMVAYNEQFF.

This chain links TRBV5-1 with TRBJ2-2, with TRBD1 matching 9 bases. Per the germline V gene, CDR1 is SGHRS and CDR2 is YFSETQ. This CDR3 is built from 15 residues. V gave up 1 base and J gave up 5 bases; unmatched junction bases: 3. CDR3 bases: TGCGCCAGCAGCTTGACAGGGGGCAGTACCGGGGAGCTGTTTTTT. This codes for CASSLTGGSTGELFF.

This chain connects TRBV7-3 to TRBJ1-2, with 8 positions matching TRBD1. Germline V gene sequence: CDR1 SGHTA, CDR2 FQGTGA. The CDR3 loop spans 15 amino acids. Trimming removed 5 bases from V and 2 bases from J; junction bases left unmatched: 7. Here the CDR3 reads CASSPGQGRNYGYTF. CDR3 nucleotide sequence: TGTGCCAGCAGCCCAGGACAGGGTAGGAACTATGGCTACACCTTC. Complete variable domain (other parts from reference TRBV7-3 and TRBJ1-2): GAGVSQTPSNKVTEKGKYVELRCDPISGHTALYWYRQSLGQGPEFLIYFQGTGAADDSGLPNDRFFAVRPEGSVSTLKIQRTERGDSAVYLCASSPGQGRNYGYTFGSGTRLTVV.

In the case of this clone: The junction does not match germline at one end; this may be a read error. The V gene is TRBV7-7, the J gene TRBJ2-1, with TRBD2 identical over 9 bases. The germline gives CDR1 SSHAT, CDR2 FNYEAQ (reference sequence). This CDR3 has 16 amino acids. The CDR3 region has the DNA TGTGCTAGCAGCCCCCGACTAGCGGATTCCTACAATGAGCAGTTCTTC. Translated, it gives CASSPRLADSYNEQFF.

This chain connects TRBV6-1 to TRBJ2-2; tentative D call: TRBD2 (6 bases). The V gene's germline CDR1 is MNHNS and CDR2 SASEGT. The CDR3 runs to 17 residues. The V end lost 1 base, the J end lost 5 bases, and 17 bases lay between the germline ends. The CDR3 DNA sequence: TGTGCCAGCAGTGAAGGGGGGTCGGGACTTTTTACCGGGGAGCTGTTTTTT. This translates into CASSEGGSGLFTGELFF.

This chain uses TRBV3-1 (or the pseudogene TRBV3-2) with TRBJ2-7; weak D call: TRBD2 (6 bases). Germline V gene data show CDR1 as LGHDT and CDR2 as YNNKEL (reference sequence). The CDR3 is made up of 12 amino acids. V was clipped by 2 bases and J by 9 bases, with 11 bases between them. The CDR3 loop reads CASSQLSGPQYF. CDR3 in DNA: TGTGCCAGCAGCCAACTTAGCGGTCCGCAGTACTTC.

V usage is TRBV3-1 (or the pseudogene TRBV3-2) and J usage is TRBJ2-7; TRBD2 aligns across 10 bases. Trimming cost V 0 bases and J 4 bases; bases outside gene matches: 6. This CDR3 comprises 16 residues. The germline V gene has CDR1 LGHDT and CDR2 YNNKEL (reference sequence). The CDR3 loop reads CASSQEAASGSYEQYF. DNA of the CDR3: TGTGCCAGCAGCCAAGAAGCAGCTAGCGGGAGTTACGAGCAGTACTTC.

The V call is TRBV28, the J call TRBJ1-4; maybe TRBD1 (5 bases). CDR3 length: 12 residues. Deletions cut 6 bases from V and 3 bases from J, with 5 bases between. Germline V gene data show CDR1 as MDHEN and CDR2 as SYDVKM. CDR3 protein: CASRQANEKLFF. The CDR3 DNA reads TGTGCCAGCAGACAGGCTAATGAAAAACTGTTTTTT.

V gene TRBV7-3 combines with J gene TRBJ2-1, with 10 nucleotides matching TRBD2. Trimming took 2 bases from V and 9 from J; bases not matched to a gene: 10. CDR1 SGHTA and CDR2 FQGTGA come from the germline V gene. The CDR3 has 16 amino acids. The CDR3 sequence: CASSLVGTSENREQFF. The CDR3 DNA sequence: TGTGCCAGCAGCTTAGTGGGGACTAGCGAAAATCGTGAGCAGTTCTTC.

The chain is built from TRBV6-1 and TRBJ1-1; perhaps TRBD1 as D (5 bases). The V gene's germline CDR1 is MNHNS and CDR2 SASEGT. Trimming pared 3 bases from V and 7 bases from J, leaving 15 bases between. This CDR3 is 14 amino acids long. As DNA, the CDR3 is TGTGCCAGCAGTGACATAGGGGCGGAATATGAAGCTTTCTTT. Its protein is CASSDIGAEYEAFF.

This clone came up once. The chain uses TRBV28 and TRBJ1-1, with 8 bases fitting TRBD1. This CDR3 has 15 residues. Germline V lookup: CDR1 MDHEN, CDR2 SYDVKM. Germline trimming cut 4 bases from V and 5 bases from J; bases unmatched to any gene: 9. CDR3 DNA sequence: TGTGCCAGCAGTTATCTCACAGGGGGGGCGACTGAAGCTTTCTTT. It translates to CASSYLTGGATEAFF. Drawing the rest from reference TRBV28 and TRBJ1-1, the complete variable domain is DVKVTQSSRYLVKRTGEKVFLECVQDMDHENMFWYRQDPGLGLRLIYFSYDVKMKEKGDIPEGYSVSREKKERFSLILESASTNQTSMYLCASSYLTGGATEAFFGQGTRLTVV.

The rearrangement joins TRBV2 to TRBJ1-1; weak D call: TRBD1 (5 bases). The CDR3 loop spans 14 amino acids. CDR1 and CDR2 from the germline V gene are SNHLY and FYNNEI. The germline V and J ends were trimmed by 5 bases and 0 bases, with 10 bases remaining between them. The CDR3 DNA sequence: TGTGCCAGCAGTTTACAGGAACTGAACACTGAAGCTTTCTTT. Translated, it gives CASSLQELNTEAFF.

This sequence joins TRBV6-2 or TRBV6-3 and TRBJ2-1, with D possibly being TRBD2 (5 bases). CDR3 length: 13 amino acids. Germline-derived CDR1 and CDR2 are MNHEY and SVGEGT. V was trimmed by 2 bases and J by 3 bases, leaving 5 bases between them. The CDR3 region has the DNA TGTGCCAGCAGTTACCGGGACTACAATGAGCAGTTCTTC. Its protein is CASSYRDYNEQFF.

The chain is built from TRBV6-5 and TRBJ2-7, with TRBD2 as a possible D gene (6 bases). This CDR3 has 14 residues. The V gene's germline CDR1 is MNHEY and CDR2 SVGAGI. The germline V and J ends were trimmed by 7 bases and 4 bases, with 17 bases remaining between them. The CDR3 DNA sequence: TGTGCCAGCACCCTCGGCGGGGATCTTTACGAGCAGTACTTC. It is translated as CASTLGGDLYEQYF.